This T cell receptor (beta chain) appears in the sequencing data of a study of cytomegalovirus exposure and HLA in healthy donors listed by TCRdb under 2017. In terms of the full investigation: An earlier analysis of approximately 600 of the donors reported 250 to 300 Gb of sequence data and 100 million to 130 million unique TCR beta sequences from about 179 million T cells. Rather than drawing on any new phenotypic data, the later analysis identified candidate immune exposures from TCR beta sequences and the way those sequences occurred across donors. An earlier analysis of around 580 of the donors used high-throughput TCR beta sequencing to judge whether each TCR beta V gene segment behaved as functional or pseudogenic. An early release that covered fewer than 750 HLA-typed donors contained around 300 gigabases of sequencing data and 80 million or so unique TCR sequences. A later genetic analysis used genome-wide SNP genotypes for 398 of the 666 donors, treating that subset as a discovery cohort. Class I and class II HLA loci were covered by the typing at four-digit resolution. Roughly 5 DR-DQ haplotypes were handled as single units for association and clustering, since linkage in the cohort was strong. On average, roughly 240,000 unique TCR beta nucleotide sequences were sequenced per donor among a few hundred genotyped donors of the cohort, with 15% to 20% of those sequences being non-productive. Typing coverage varied by locus: roughly 629-640 donors for A, B, C, DRB1 and DQB1; some 520 for DQA1; about 600 for DPA1; approximately 470 for DPB1. Besides the first cohort of more than 650 subjects, a separate validation cohort made up of some 110 different subjects was used. To predict cytomegalovirus infection status, the study combined high-throughput TCR immunosequencing, statistical association of individual TCRs with disease status, and machine learning. The study profiled the T cell repertoires of approximately 700 subjects by immunosequencing and related them to cytomegalovirus serostatus. Alongside the repertoire data, information on donor age, sex, ethnicity and CMV serostatus was compiled. Of the roughly 390 genotyped donors, 65% to 90% fell in the genetic ancestry cluster associated with self-reported Caucasian donors. All discovery cohort repertoires had been generated using a single sequencing platform. In a later analysis, previously published TCR beta repertoires from 500 to 750 donors were re-analyzed and high-resolution HLA genotyping was added so that TCR occurrence patterns could be studied. The study was designed to test whether signatures of past pathogen exposure could be identified by cataloging public T cell receptors.

CDR1 and CDR2 (SNHLY, FYNNEI) derive from the germline V gene. The CDR3 has 14 amino acids, counting the end cysteine and phenylalanine. Only the CDR3 region is kept as DNA, spanning 42 bases read in frame from base 1. Relative to germline, V is missing 6 bases and J is missing 7 bases, with 9 bases of the junction outside any gene match. This clone was detected ten times or more. No antigen is known for it. Base-call qualities are not available, and no considerably larger clone is one nucleotide away. In total, around 600 healthy bone marrow donors made up the cohort. All cohort members were sampled while nominally healthy, although unrecorded immune exposures were likely present. The donor was CMV seronegative and was included in the group of approximately 350 seronegative cohort members. A peripheral blood sample was collected from each donor, and TCR beta sequencing was performed on peripheral blood mononuclear cells. Genomic DNA was extracted from the blood cell samples with the Qiagen DNeasy Blood Extraction Kit.

Library method: the immunoSEQ multiplex PCR assay. The multiplex PCR relied on a mix of 60 forward primers for TCR Vbeta segments and 13 reverse primers for TCR Jbeta segments. The CDR3 region of rearranged TCR beta genes was amplified from genomic DNA with a multiplex PCR assay. On the Illumina HiSeq System, the amplified TCR beta libraries were sequenced as 87-base-pair reads. Under the source paper's analysis protocol: A later analysis tallied 75 million to 95 million unique TCR beta chains across the 640 or so repertoires, and approximately 12 million of those chains were shared by two or more donors. A nearest-neighbor algorithm error-corrected the raw reads and collapsed the reads into unique sequences, merging closely related sequences to remove PCR and sequencing errors. CDR3 sequences were aligned to IMGT reference sequences to assign V, D and J gene segments. For a sequence to be retained, a match of at least six nucleotides was required to both a V gene segment and a J gene segment. A rearrangement was called productive if the CDR3 had no stop codons and remained in frame with V and J, and every other rearrangement was called non-productive. CDR3 was defined according to IMGT convention as the region running from the second conserved V-encoded cysteine to the conserved J-encoded phenylalanine. In an earlier analysis of 500 to 650 of the donors, sequences lacking an unambiguous match to a single V gene segment were excluded. An earlier analysis of several hundred of the donors called V segments functional above 56.7% productive rearrangements and segregating when the between-donor standard deviation exceeded 5%. A statistical classification framework was developed to diagnose cytomegalovirus status using the catalog of TCR beta chain sequences. In a later analysis, TCR nucleotide sequences were compared against IMGT/GENE-DB human TR gene sequences so that V and J genes could be assigned. The TCRdist pipeline was used in a later analysis to assign CDR3 sequences and most-parsimonious VDJ recombination scenarios. In a later analysis, every TCR beta chain was defined by the combination of its CDR3 amino acid sequence and its V-gene family, and reads without a unique V-gene family were dropped. To address suspected cross-contamination and a sequencing artifact, a later analysis removed approximately 600 highly shared, low-generation-probability nucleotide sequences. A later analysis calculated a clonal expansion index for each public chain from normalized within-repertoire ranks of inferred template counts. In a later analysis, generation probabilities were computed with a VDJ recombination model fitted to out-of-frame rearrangements, and the resulting probabilities were checked against IGoR. A later analysis scored TCR-TCR, TCR-HLA and TCR-CMV co-occurrence with hypergeometric tests, applying a repertoire-size bias correction to TCR pairs. False discovery rates were estimated in a later analysis by permuting HLA or CMV assignments 20 times. A later analysis grouped co-occurring TCRs with DBSCAN, adding TCRdist sequence similarity when clustering within HLA-allele-positive subsets. Repertoires with fewer than 30,000 or more than 120,000 public chains were left out of co-occurrence clustering, as were five repertoires with anomalous nucleotide sharing. TCRdb provides this immuneACCESS table in a form limited to in-frame rearrangements. Some clones are lacking; in checked studies, under half of them reflect an unresolved V gene, and why the rest are absent is not known. The V and J calls and clone size are taken from that table; D and trimming were inferred from the DNA. The sample data list 150,000 or so clones, and approximately 80% of these were observed just once. The ten biggest clones cover 2% to 2.5% of the sample.

General study outcomes and caveats: The presence/absence analyses assumed that sequencing depth was roughly uniform across donors, and that assumption may not be true. Because counts were too low, roughly 18 rarely observed V segments, including chromosome 9 orphons, were left out of the earlier analysis of a few hundred of the donors. According to the authors, the approach could potentially be generalized to other disease states and immunological phenotypes. While some public TCRs were present in many individuals, most TCR sequences turned up only very rarely across donors. Compared with equally common non-associated chains, HLA-associated TCR beta chains in a later analysis were more clonally expanded and had lower generation probabilities. Correlated functional status among segregating V segments might reflect linkage disequilibrium, but an unknown experimental factor could not be ruled out. Immune exposure information for the cohort was limited to CMV serostatus. Some IMGT-functional V segments, including TRBV6-2 and TRBV6-3, could not be told apart with the 87-base-pair reads, so those segments were excluded. The study listed 150 to 200 TCR beta chains as associated with cytomegalovirus. Broadly in line with IMGT annotations, most TCR beta V segments showed up in productive rearrangements about 87% or about 30% of the time in an earlier analysis of 450 to 600 of the donors. An association between a missense DCLRE1C variant and V-gene and J-gene trimming of TCR beta chains was found in a later genetic analysis and replicated in an independent cohort. Strong co-occurrence of HLA alleles, especially DR and DQ, made assigning TCR associations to individual alleles difficult. A later analysis found that TCR association rates varied across HLA loci, with DRB1 alleles showing the most associated TCRs and HLA-C alleles the fewest. Because HLA typing was missing for some donors at each locus, association tests included only the typed subset. In a later analysis, 15,000 to 20,000 TCR beta sequences were associated with specific HLA alleles at a false discovery rate of 0.05. In a later genetic analysis, fewer N-insertions in productive TCRs were reported among donors in an Asian-associated ancestry cluster than the roughly 640-donor mean. A group of highly shared sequence variants was considered likely to be a technical artifact of the sequencing pipeline. Most CMV-associated TCR beta chains appeared to be HLA-restricted in a later analysis, and the HLA associations seemed to be driven largely by CMV exposure. In both the original and validation cohorts, the classifier was reported to diagnose cytomegalovirus status with high specificity and sensitivity. In a later analysis, several top co-occurrence clusters were reported to appear linked to parvovirus B19, influenza, CMV and Epstein-Barr virus. A few of the identified cytomegalovirus-associated TCR beta chains were confirmed in vitro to be specific for cytomegalovirus antigens. Only TCR beta chains were sequenced in this cohort, and the absence of alpha or paired-chain data limited detectable features. A further reported finding was that TCR beta sequences accurately predicted the HLA-A and HLA-B alleles for most subjects in the first cohort.

The TCR was taken from a man aged 45-60 years in good health and CMV-seronegative. Sequenced input: PBMCs. The receptor chain draws on TRBV2 and TRBJ1-5; 7 bases in the middle match TRBD1. CDR3 protein: CASRPTGVDQPQHF. The DNA sequence follows: TGTGCCAGCAGACCCACAGGGGTGGACCAGCCCCAGCATTTT.